Listed here are 14 T cell receptor beta chains from one sample, sequenced in a study of STAT3 mutations in large granular lymphocyte leukemia. The method was immunoSEQ multiplex PCR; TCRdb's version includes in-frame clones alone and lacks a portion of them. The sample includes several thousand clones, around a third of them seen just once. Study results and caveats: In T-cell large granular lymphocyte leukemia, about half of patients showed multiple immunodominant subclonotypes.

No antigen has been identified for these receptors. Sequenced sample: peripheral blood mononuclear cells. The receptors shown here come from a woman aged 40 to 50 with T-cell large granular lymphocyte leukemia. Some clones in this sample may be carry-over from other donors' samples.

This clone came up a few times. The rearrangement uses TRBV29-1 and TRBJ2-5, with 9 bases fitting TRBD2. Germline V lookup: CDR1 SQVTM, CDR2 ANQGSEA. The CDR3 has 13 amino acids. Trimming at V came to 6 bases and at J to 5 bases, leaving 7 bases not matched to a gene. CDR3 amino acids: CSVRSGLAETQYF. The CDR3 DNA reads TGCAGCGTCAGATCCGGACTAGCGGAGACCCAGTACTTC. The variable domain in full, with the rest retrieved from reference TRBV29-1 and TRBJ2-5, is SAVISQKPSRDICQRGTSLTIQCQVDSQVTMMFWYRQQPGQSLTLIATANQGSEATYESGFVIDKFPISRPNLTFSTLTVSNMSPEDSSIYLCSVRSGLAETQYFGPGTRLLVL.

V and J are TRBV5-1 and TRBJ2-7; possibly TRBD1 or TRBD2 for D (5 bases each). This CDR3 is 16 amino acids long. Germline values: CDR1 SGHRS, CDR2 YFSETQ. V was cut by 4 bases and J by 0 bases, with 17 bases left in between. The CDR3, as DNA: TGCGCCAGCAGCGGACCTGGGACGGGAAGCTCCTACGAGCAGTACTTC. Its protein is CASSGPGTGSSYEQYF. Full variable domain (rest looked up from reference TRBV5-1 and TRBJ2-7): KAGVTQTPRYLIKTRGQQVTLSCSPISGHRSVSWYQQTPGQGLQFLFEYFSETQRNKGNFPGRFSGRQFSNSRSEMNVSTLELGDSALYLCASSGPGTGSSYEQYFGPGTRLTVT.

This sequence joins TRBV5-1 and TRBJ2-5; 11 positions match TRBD2. Germline CDR1 SGHRS, CDR2 YFSETQ. The CDR3 length is 19 residues. V trimming: 6 bases; J trimming: 1 base; junction bases outside the gene matches: 17. The CDR3 DNA sequence: TGCGCCAGCAACTTCGGAACTAGCGGGGGACCCTTCTCCCAAGAGACCCAGTACTTC. This translates into CASNFGTSGGPFSQETQYF. Full variable domain (missing parts from reference TRBV5-1 and TRBJ2-5): KAGVTQTPRYLIKTRGQQVTLSCSPISGHRSVSWYQQTPGQGLQFLFEYFSETQRNKGNFPGRFSGRQFSNSRSEMNVSTLELGDSALYLCASNFGTSGGPFSQETQYFGPGTRLLVL.

This clone appeared a few times. Given the absence of the conserved phenylalanine or tryptophan at the CDR3 end, a read error is likely. No DNA is shown, since the ends of the CDR3 on it are uncertain; the CDR3 is the one TCRdb lists. This rearrangement joins TRBV5-1 to TRBJ2-7; the table names TRBD2, a call not compared with the DNA. The V gene's germline CDR1 is SGHRS and CDR2 YFSETQ. The CDR3 is 11 residues long, ends included. CDR3 loop: CAALPLAPHPL.

This clone has more than one count but fewer than ten. J is TRBJ2-7 and V is TRBV18; no definite D call. Trimming stripped 4 bases from V and 4 bases from J, with 11 bases between. The CDR3 totals 13 residues. Germline V gives CDR1 KGHSH, CDR2 LQKENI. The CDR3 DNA reads as TGTGCCAGCTCACGCTTTCAGGATTACGAGCAGTACTTC. Protein: CASSRFQDYEQYF.

Comment on this clone: Because the CDR3's place on the DNA is in doubt, the DNA is left out and the CDR3 is given as listed by TCRdb. The chain links TRBV28 to TRBJ1-4; TRBD1 is taken as the D call from the table, unchecked against the DNA. Germline V CDR1 and CDR2: MDHEN, SYDVKM. The CDR3 comprises 14 residues, both ends counted. The CDR3 sequence: CASSSSTVNEKLFF.

The chain recombines TRBV7-2 with TRBJ2-7; TRBD2 matches 11 bases. The CDR3 covers 16 residues. Losses at the gene ends were 6 bases for V and 7 bases for J; bases not matched to a gene: 14. Germline assignment: CDR1 SGHTA and CDR2 FQGNSA. The CDR3 reads CASSPGGSGGASEQYF. In nucleotides, the CDR3 is TGTGCCAGCAGTCCTGGGGGTAGCGGGGGGGCCTCTGAGCAGTACTTC.

This clone has a handful of counts. The genes are TRBV6-6 and TRBJ1-2; tentative D call: TRBD1 (5 bases). This CDR3 contains 15 residues. V was shortened by 8 bases and J by 3 bases, with 19 bases between the two germline ends. In germline, CDR1 is MNHNY, CDR2 SVGAGI (reference sequence). The CDR3 reads CASLSSSGQDYGYTF. The CDR3 bases are TGTGCCAGCCTATCCTCGAGCGGACAAGACTATGGCTACACCTTC.

The rearrangement joins TRBV5-4 to TRBJ1-2, with D perhaps matching TRBD1 (5 bases). The length of the CDR3 is 15 residues. Trimming removed 0 bases from V and 5 bases from J, with 14 bases in between. The germline gives CDR1 SGHNT, CDR2 YYREEE (reference sequence). CDR3 sequence reads: CASSLEQGSYYGYTF. The DNA for the CDR3 is TGTGCCAGCAGCTTGGAGCAGGGTTCCTATTATGGCTACACCTTC.

This clone was detected a few times. The rearrangement links TRBV10-3 to TRBJ2-7; 8 positions match TRBD1. The V gene's germline CDR1 is ENHRY and CDR2 SYGVKD. V dropped 5 bases and J dropped 0; count of bases not matched to a gene: 6. CDR3 length: 15 amino acids. The DNA for the CDR3 is TGTGCCATCAGTTCGGGACAGGCGAGCTCCTACGAGCAGTACTTC. It codes for CAISSGQASSYEQYF.

This clone has only a few counts. This chain connects TRBV10-2 to TRBJ2-7; 8 nucleotides line up with TRBD1. Germline lookup yields CDR1 WSHSY and CDR2 SAAADI. The V and J ends lost 10 bases and 3 bases, in that order; junction bases with no gene match: 5. There are 12 residues in the CDR3. Here the CDR3 reads CATGQGSYEQYF. Here the CDR3 DNA reads TGCGCCACCGGACAGGGTAGCTACGAGCAGTACTTC.

This chain links TRBV28 with TRBJ2-7; D gene ambiguous. Trimming took off 2 bases at V and 2 bases at J, with 10 bases between the two ends. Germline values: CDR1 MDHEN, CDR2 SYDVKM. CDR3 length equals 14 residues. The CDR3 reads CASSLVGPAYEQYF. The CDR3 DNA reads as TGTGCCAGCAGTTTAGTTGGGCCAGCCTACGAGCAGTACTTC.

The chain combines TRBV5-1 with TRBJ2-5; D perhaps matches TRBD2 (5 bases). CDR3 length equals 14 residues. V was pared by 4 bases and J by 1 base, with 11 bases between. Germline-derived CDR1 and CDR2 are SGHRS and YFSETQ. The DNA for the CDR3 is TGCGCCAGCAGCGATCCTGGAGGCCAAGAGACCCAGTACTTC. Translated: CASSDPGGQETQYF.

The gene calls are TRBV7-9 and TRBJ2-7; 9 bases are shared with TRBD1. This CDR3 has 13 residues. Germline CDR1 is SEHNR and CDR2 is FQNEAQ (reference sequence). V was pared by 5 bases and J by 6 bases, with 5 bases of the junction left unmatched. CDR3 sequence (DNA): TGTGCCAGCAGCACCCAGACAGGGGGCGAGCAGTACTTC. It translates to CASSTQTGGEQYF.